This T cell receptor (beta chain) was captured by sequencing in a study of T cell repertoires in cytomegalovirus infection (dated by TCRdb to about 2019). Regarding the study in general: Donor HLA type was relevant to the analysis, as public TCR beta signatures indicated carriage of CMV infection together with the matching HLA type. The full study reports these points: Cumulative frequency of public TCR beta family members discriminated carriers of CMV infection plus the relevant HLA type in this cohort and an independent approximately 370-donor cohort. The ex vivo response was dominated by HLA-C-restricted CMV-specific TCR beta clonotypes, and the single most frequent clonotype in two of eight donors was supplied by these HLA-C-restricted clonotypes.

A few counts support this clonotype. Which antigen it targets is not known. No qualities accompany the bases; no much larger clone lies one base away. The V end loses 5 bases and the J end loses 5 bases, and a stretch of 15 bases separates them. From the germline V gene (reference sequence), CDR1 is MNHEY and CDR2 is SMNVEV. The CDR3 runs 14 residues from the cysteine to the phenylalanine. CDR3 DNA is the only sequence kept; it has 42 bases, read in frame from the first base. Sequencer: Illumina HiSeq 1500. Clones were called with MiXCR by TCRdb after fastp trimmed the public reads at Q25, and only in-frame beta chains were retained. Here each entry gathers all rows of one CDR3 protein and keeps the most common genes and DNA. This sample gives under 600,000 distinct CDR3 sequences in total; about 17% of them show up just once. Together, the top ten hold 20% to 30% of the sample.

The sequence derives from a human donor in good health (CMV status not recorded). Some clones in this sample may be carry-over from other donors' samples. Sequenced sample: CD8+ T cells from PBMCs. The rearrangement combines TRBV27 with TRBJ1-1; the best D guess is TRBD1, with 5 bases matching. The nucleotide sequence is TGTGCCAGCAGTATGCCTGGGGCGCGGACTGAAGCTTTCTTT. This encodes CASSMPGARTEAFF.